These T cell receptor beta chains were read from a single sample in a study of monozygotic twins with cystic fibrosis. Assay used: immunoSEQ multiplex PCR; TCRdb lists only in-frame clones, some missing. The data show around 25,000 clones, less than 95% seen once. Sequenced input: blood. These receptors were obtained from a girl aged 2-10 years with cystic fibrosis. Each CDR3 is given with its conserved first and last residue. Fields, in order: D gene, J gene, clone size, V gene, CDR3 DNA, CDR3 protein. The D gene is left open where the match is weak. Only some rows state a clone size, as once, few, many or a class for expanded clones.

>.|TRBJ2-1|.|TRBV19
TGTGCCAGTAGTCTCCCCGACCGCAATGAGCAGTTCTTC
CASSLPDRNEQFF
>TRBD1|TRBJ2-4|.|TRBV7-8
TGTGCCAGCAGCTTAGACAGACAGGGGGCGCGTGGAATAGCCAAAAACATTCAGTACTTC
CASSLDRQGARGIAKNIQYF
>.|TRBJ2-5|.|TRBV7-2
TGTGCCAGCAGCCAACAAGAGACCCAGTACTTC
CASSQQETQYF
>TRBD2|TRBJ2-7|.|TRBV27
TGTGCCAGCAGTTTCGGTAGCGGGAACGAGCAGTACTTC
CASSFGSGNEQYF
>.|TRBJ2-7|.|TRBV20-1
TGCAGTGCTAGAATCCCGAACGAGCAGTACTTC
CSARIPNEQYF
>TRBD1|TRBJ2-7|.|TRBV2
TGTGCCAGCAGTGAACGGACAGGGGGCTACGAGCAGTACTTC
CASSERTGGYEQYF
>TRBD1|TRBJ1-6|.|TRBV2
TGTGCCAGCAGCACGGATCCGGGACAGGGGGTGAGCTCCTATAATTCACCCCTCCACTTT
CASSTDPGQGVSSYNSPLHF
>.|TRBJ1-1|.|TRBV5-6
TGTGCCAGCAGCTTGGACACTGAAGCTTTCTTT
CASSLDTEAFF
>.|TRBJ1-5|.|TRBV5-8
TGTGCCAGCAGCTTGGCCGTGGGCTGGGGCAATCAGCCCCAGCATTTT
CASSLAVGWGNQPQHF
>.|TRBJ1-1|few|TRBV2
TGTGCCAGCAGTGGATGGGTTGGAATGAACACTGAAGCTTTCTTT
CASSGWVGMNTEAFF
>TRBD1|TRBJ2-1|.|TRBV5-1
TGCGCCAGCAGCCCCCAGGGGGCAGACAATGAGCAGTTCTTC
CASSPQGADNEQFF
>TRBD2|TRBJ2-7|.|TRBV7-6
TGTGCCAGCAGCTTAGCGAGCGGGAGCTCCTACGAGCAGTACTTC
CASSLASGSSYEQYF
>TRBD1|TRBJ1-4|once|TRBV2
TGTGCCAGCAAGTTTTCGGGACAGGGAGGTGAAAAACTGTTTTTT
CASKFSGQGGEKLFF
>.|TRBJ1-4|.|TRBV7-9
TGTGCCAGCAGCTCCCCGGAAGTTGCGGGGCTTAATGAAAAACTGTTTTTT
CASSSPEVAGLNEKLFF
>TRBD1|TRBJ2-3|.|TRBV7-9
TGTGCCAGCAGCCCTAGTGTGGGTCAGGGGCAGGGGGCTTTGGATACGCAGTATTTT
CASSPSVGQGQGALDTQYF
>.|TRBJ1-5|.|TRBV9
TGTGCCAGCAGCGTAGGGTGGGATCAGCCCCAGCATTTT
CASSVGWDQPQHF
>.|TRBJ1-1|.|TRBV2
TGTGCCAGCAGTGAAGCTTTACAAGGGAACGGAGCTTTCTTT
CASSEALQGNGAFF
>.|TRBJ2-1|.|TRBV9
TGTGCCAGCAGCCCGACCTCGGACCACTACAATGAGCAGTTCTTC
CASSPTSDHYNEQFF
>.|TRBJ1-4|.|TRBV19
TGTGCCAGTAGTATGAGGCAGACACTCAGGAAAAATGAAAAACTGTTTTTT
CASSMRQTLRKNEKLFF
>TRBD1|TRBJ1-2|.|TRBV10-3
TGTGCCACCGGGACAGGGGACTATGGCTACACCTTC
CATGTGDYGYTF
>.|TRBJ1-1|.|TRBV2
TGTGCCAGCGCCTCACTAAGAGACATTCCCAGAGGGAACACTGAAGCTTTCTTT
CASASLRDIPRGNTEAFF
>.|TRBJ2-7|.|TRBV15
TGTGCCACCAGCAGATCTGGGGTAACGACCTACGAGCAGTACTTC
CATSRSGVTTYEQYF
>TRBD1|TRBJ2-3|.|TRBV5-6
TGTGCCAGCAGCAGACCCGGGACAGGCCTGTCAGATACGCAGTATTTT
CASSRPGTGLSDTQYF
>.|TRBJ1-5|.|TRBV20-1
TGCAGTGCTAGACGGCCCCAGCATTTT
CSARRPQHF
>TRBD1|TRBJ2-7|.|TRBV19
TGTGCCAGTAGCGACAGGGGAGGTTCAAAAAGCTACGAGCAGTACTTC
CASSDRGGSKSYEQYF
>.|TRBJ2-7|few|TRBV11-3
TGTGCCAGCAGCTTAGCGGTCCGCTCCTACGAGCAGTACTTC
CASSLAVRSYEQYF
>.|TRBJ2-5|.|TRBV6-5
TGTGCCAGCAGTTACTCGATGAGAGGCTGGCGAAAGACCCAGTACTTC
CASSYSMRGWRKTQYF
>.|TRBJ1-1|.|TRBV7-8
TGTGCCACAAGTGGCGGTATGAACACTGAAGCTTTCTTT
CATSGGMNTEAFF
>.|TRBJ1-4|.|TRBV14
TGTGCCAGCAGCCACGGATCTTGGAGAAAACTGTTTTTT
CASSHGSWRKLFF
>.|TRBJ2-1|once|TRBV5-4
TGTGCCAGCAGCTCGACAGGCAGCTCCTACAATGAGCAGTTCTTC
CASSSTGSSYNEQFF
>.|TRBJ1-2|.|TRBV11-2
TGTGCCAGCAGCCTAAGTGAGGGGTTGGCTTACTATGGCTACACCTTC
CASSLSEGLAYYGYTF
>TRBD2|TRBJ2-2|.|TRBV5-1
TGCGCCAGCAGCTTGGCTAGCGGGGGGCAAACCGGGGAGCTGTTTTTT
CASSLASGGQTGELFF
>.|TRBJ2-3|.|TRBV19
TGTGCCAGTAGTGTGCTAGCGAGGGATACGCAGTATTTT
CASSVLARDTQYF
>.|TRBJ1-6|once|TRBV19
TGTGCCGCGAGGCAGGGTGGGGATTCACCCCTCCACTTT
CAARQGGDSPLHF
>.|TRBJ2-2|once|TRBV5-4
TGTGCCAGCAGCTTGGGGCCGGGAACCACCGGGGAGCTGTTTTTT
CASSLGPGTTGELFF
>.|TRBJ1-6|.|TRBV5-1
TGCGCCAGCAGCCTCTATAATTCACCCCTCCACTTT
CASSLYNSPLHF
>TRBD1|TRBJ2-3|.|TRBV6-4
TGTGCCAGCAGTGACGGACAGGGGGCCACAGATACGCAGTATTTT
CASSDGQGATDTQYF
>.|TRBJ2-1|.|TRBV28
TGTGCCAGCAGTTTGGGGGTGGTGGCCACGTCCTCGTACAATGAGCAGTTCTTC
CASSLGVVATSSYNEQFF
>TRBD2|TRBJ2-3|.|TRBV14
TGTGCCAGCAGCCAACAAACTAGCGGGAAGAGCACAGATACGCAGTATTTT
CASSQQTSGKSTDTQYF
>.|TRBJ2-3|.|TRBV20-1
TGCAGTGCTAGGGCCGGGACATTAAAGTATTTT
CSARAGTLKYF
>.|TRBJ2-3|.|TRBV29-1
TGCAGCGTTGAAGGAGGGGGGGTTAGCACAGATACGCAGTATTTT
CSVEGGGVSTDTQYF
>.|TRBJ2-1|.|TRBV29-1
TGCAGCGTTGAGGGGGGCGGGAATGAGCAGTTCTTC
CSVEGGGNEQFF
>.|TRBJ1-1|.|TRBV5-1
TGCGCCAGCAGCTTGCTAGACTCGAACACTGAAGCTTTCTTT
CASSLLDSNTEAFF
>TRBD1|TRBJ2-4|.|TRBV29-1
TGCAGCGTACAGGGGTTAGGGGCCAAAAACATTCAGTACTTC
CSVQGLGAKNIQYF